This T cell receptor beta chain was sequenced in a study of T cell responses to AZD1222 COVID-19 vaccine. Trimming removed 3 bases at V and 7 bases at J, with 4 bases between. CDR1 SGHAT and CDR2 FQNNGV come from the germline V gene. The length of the CDR3 is 12 residues. TCRdb's table, derived via immunoSEQ multiplex PCR, lists solely in-frame clones and lacks some. The sample has some 130,000 clones, about nine tenths seen once. The sample here was peripheral blood, taken 28 days after the second AZD1222 dose. The TCR sequence derives from an adult who received the AZD1222 COVID-19 vaccine. The chain employs TRBV11-2 and TRBJ1-6; D uncertain. The CDR3 DNA sequence: TGTGCCAGCAGCTTTCTGAATTCACCCCTCCACTTT. It encodes CASSFLNSPLHF. The whole variable domain, filled in from reference TRBV11-2 and TRBJ1-6, reads EAGVAQSPRYKIIEKRQSVAFWCNPISGHATLYWYQQILGQGPKLLIQFQNNGVVDDSQLPKDRFSAERLKGVDSTLKIQPAKLEDSAVYLCASSFLNSPLHFGNGTRLTVT.